This entry lists 32 T cell receptor beta chains sequenced from one sample in a study of blood T cell repertoires in COVID-19. TCRdb's copy holds only in-frame clones and misses some; the assay was immunoSEQ multiplex PCR. The table lists fewer than 150,000 clones, 70% to 90% of them singletons. Sequencing input: peripheral blood. These receptors originate from a woman at least 80 years old with acute or convalescent COVID-19.

The J gene is TRBJ2-3, the V gene TRBV2; 10 bases line up with TRBD2. CDR1 and CDR2 (germline): SNHLY, FYNNEI. This CDR3 is built from 15 residues. The trim removed 7 bases at V and 5 bases at J, leaving 9 bases unmatched. The CDR3 DNA sequence: TGTGCCAGCAAGCGGGACCTAGCGGGGGTAGATACGCAGTATTTT. Translating it yields CASKRDLAGVDTQYF.

The chain couples TRBV19 to TRBJ1-2, with TRBD1 matching over 9 bases. Germline loops: CDR1 LNHDA, CDR2 SQIVND (reference sequence). The V and J ends lost 6 bases and 4 bases, in that order; junction bases with no gene match: 9. The CDR3 is 15 amino acids. The CDR3 DNA is TGTGCCAGTAGCCCAAAGGGACAGGGAGGCTATGGCTACACCTTC. It codes for CASSPKGQGGYGYTF.

The genes are TRBV27 and TRBJ1-4, with D tentatively TRBD1 (6 bases). This CDR3 has 15 residues. The ends were cut back, 5 bases at V and 5 bases at J, with 15 bases in the middle. The germline V gene has CDR1 MNHEY and CDR2 SMNVEV (reference sequence). CDR3 region: CASSPNWGQNEKLFF. The CDR3, as DNA: TGTGCCAGCAGTCCTAATTGGGGGCAGAATGAAAAACTGTTTTTT. Full variable domain (outside the CDR3, taken from reference TRBV27 and TRBJ1-4): EAQVTQNPRYLITVTGKKLTVTCSQNMNHEYMSWYRQDPGLGLRQIYYSMNVEVTDKGDVPEGYKVSRKEKRNFPLILESPSPNQTSLYFCASSPNWGQNEKLFFGSGTQLSVL.

V gene TRBV27 combines with J gene TRBJ1-2; maybe TRBD1 (6 bases). Germline-derived CDR1 and CDR2 are MNHEY and SMNVEV (reference sequence). V lost 2 bases and J 3 bases, leaving 10 bases between the germline ends. This CDR3 has 14 residues. The CDR3 is CASSLGGGHYGYTF. DNA of the CDR3: TGTGCCAGCAGTTTAGGGGGGGGGCACTATGGCTACACCTTC.

The V gene is TRBV29-1, the J gene TRBJ2-1; tentative D call: TRBD2 (6 bases). The germline V gene encodes CDR1 SQVTM and CDR2 ANQGSEA. The V and J ends lost 2 bases and 11 bases respectively, with 10 bases between them. This CDR3 is built from 11 residues. DNA for the CDR3: TGCAGCGTTGAACCCGGGAGTAAGCAGTTCTTC. Encoded protein: CSVEPGSKQFF.

Here the CDR3 reads CASSLDPSYGYTF. CDR3 bases: TGTGCCAGCAGCTTGGATCCCAGCTATGGCTACACCTTC. The chain carries TRBV5-6 and TRBJ1-2; D not certain. Germline CDR1 reads SGHDT; CDR2 reads YYEEEE. The CDR3 length is 13 residues. Trimming removed 0 bases at V and 4 bases at J, with 7 bases between.

The rearrangement uses TRBV6-6 and TRBJ1-1; possible D gene TRBD1, 5 bases. The CDR3 runs to 13 residues. Germline CDR1 and CDR2: MNHNY and SVGAGI (reference sequence). The ends were cut back, 7 bases at V and 5 bases at J, with 14 bases in the middle. The CDR3 is CASTFTTVTEAFF. The CDR3 coding sequence is TGTGCCAGCACCTTTACGACAGTGACTGAAGCTTTCTTT.

This clone was seen a handful of times. The rearrangement joins TRBV5-1 to TRBJ1-1, with D perhaps TRBD1 (5 bases). CDR1 is SGHRS and CDR2 is YFSETQ in the germline V gene. The CDR3 sequence is 16 residues long. Trimming left V 6 bases short and J 1 base short, with 19 bases between. Here the CDR3 reads CASTKGEGPGNTEAFF. CDR3 DNA: TGCGCCAGCACAAAAGGGGAGGGGCCGGGGAACACTGAAGCTTTCTTT.

On this clone: The identical CDR3 is also encoded by other nucleotide sequences in the sample. This chain links TRBV2 with TRBJ1-5; 7 bases match TRBD1. Germline CDR1 SNHLY, CDR2 FYNNEI. The J segment lost 0 bases and the V segment lost 6 bases, leaving 2 bases of the junction unmatched. This CDR3 contains 14 residues. The CDR3 protein is CASRTGLSNQPQHF. CDR3 DNA sequence: TGTGCCAGCAGGACAGGGCTTAGCAATCAGCCCCAGCATTTT.

CDR3 residues: CASSSAGWGWHF. CDR3 DNA sequence: TGTGCCAGCAGCTCCGCAGGGTGGGGATGGCATTTT. The genes are TRBV7-2 and TRBJ1-5, with D possibly TRBD1 on 5 matching bases. Germline CDR1 and CDR2: SGHTA and FQGNSA. This CDR3 is built from 12 residues. V dropped 4 bases and J dropped 15 bases, with 16 bases sitting between them.

The chain joins TRBV18 to TRBJ2-3; D remains unclear. Trimming stripped 3 bases from V and 6 bases from J, with 10 bases between. The CDR3 covers 13 residues. The germline V gene has CDR1 KGHSH and CDR2 LQKENI. CDR3 nucleotides: TGTGCCAGCTCACCGGCCCTCAGGGATACGCAGTATTTT. It encodes CASSPALRDTQYF.

Ten or more counts support this clone. The chain uses TRBV11-2 and TRBJ1-1; 8 bases fit TRBD1. The ends lost 5 bases at V and 3 bases at J; junction bases unmatched: 8. Germline V lookup: CDR1 SGHAT, CDR2 FQNNGV. The CDR3 totals 15 residues. This CDR3 reads CASSSDRDRYTEAFF. Here the CDR3 DNA reads TGTGCCAGCAGCAGCGACCGGGACAGGTACACTGAAGCTTTCTTT.

The CDR3 loop reads CAIRETGADYGYTF. Written as DNA, the CDR3 is TGTGCCATCAGGGAGACAGGGGCTGACTATGGCTACACCTTC. This chain links TRBV10-3 with TRBJ1-2, with TRBD1 identical over 8 bases. The CDR3 totals 14 residues. After removal of 6 bases from V and 3 bases from J, the junction contained 6 bases not matched to a gene. From germline, CDR1 is ENHRY and CDR2 SYGVKD.

This clone has a single count. The CDR3 nucleotides are TGTGCCAGCAGCCAAGATCACACAGATACGCAGTATTTT. It codes for CASSQDHTDTQYF. The gene calls are TRBV4-2 and TRBJ2-3; D remains unclear. Trimming cost V 0 bases and J 2 bases, with 3 bases left between them. Germline V lookup: CDR1 LGHNA, CDR2 YNFKEQ. The CDR3 totals 13 residues.

The rearrangement links TRBV11-3 to TRBJ2-7; 10 positions match TRBD1. The ends lost 4 bases at V and 2 bases at J; junction bases unmatched: 5. Germline loops: CDR1 SGHNT, CDR2 YENEEA. This CDR3 is built from 15 residues. The CDR3 DNA reads as TGTGCCAGCAGCTCCCGGGGACAGGGGCCCTACGAGCAGTACTTC. It is translated as CASSSRGQGPYEQYF.

This clone has a single count. The chain uses TRBV2 and TRBJ2-2, with TRBD1 matching over 7 bases. CDR1 and CDR2 from the germline V gene are SNHLY and FYNNEI. J gave up 7 bases and V 4 bases, and 9 bases lay outside the gene matches. The CDR3 spans 15 residues. This CDR3 reads CASSGGGAGVGELFF. In DNA form, the CDR3 reads TGTGCCAGCAGTGGAGGGGGCGCGGGCGTCGGGGAGCTGTTTTTT.

This chain joins TRBV4-3 and TRBJ2-7; 7 nucleotides line up with TRBD1. This CDR3 has 16 amino acids. CDR1 is LGHNA and CDR2 is YSLEER in the germline V gene. The junction had 7 bases not matched to a gene; V was cut back by 0 bases and J by 2 bases. The CDR3: CASSQDPRQGPYEQYF. The CDR3 bases are TGCGCCAGCAGCCAAGATCCCCGACAGGGACCCTACGAGCAGTACTTC.

Note on this clone: Other DNA sequences in this specimen translate into the identical CDR3. The chain joins TRBV3-1 (or the pseudogene TRBV3-2) to TRBJ1-1; D remains unclear. V lost 0 bases and J lost 1, with 6 bases in between. Per the germline V gene, CDR1 is LGHDT and CDR2 is YNNKEL (reference sequence). The CDR3 runs 14 residues. In DNA form, the CDR3 reads TGTGCCAGCAGCCAAGAAGCAGGGAACACTGAAGCTTTCTTT. Translation gives CASSQEAGNTEAFF.

The CDR3 coding sequence is TGCGCCAGCAGCCGAGGACAGGGGGCGTTCACTGAAGCTTTCTTT. As protein: CASSRGQGAFTEAFF. The genes are TRBV4-1 and TRBJ1-1; TRBD1 matches 11 bases. The CDR3 has 15 residues. The V segment lost 4 bases and the J segment 4 bases; nucleotides outside the gene matches: 5. CDR1 is MGHRA and CDR2 is YSYEKL in the germline V gene.

The chain couples TRBV3-1 (or the pseudogene TRBV3-2) to TRBJ1-4, with D unresolved. V was trimmed by 1 base and J by 10 bases, leaving 16 bases between them. Germline CDR1 reads LGHDT; CDR2 reads YNNKEL (reference sequence). This CDR3 is built from 15 residues. This chain's CDR3 is CASSQAAGVTRKLFF. In DNA form, the CDR3 reads TGTGCCAGCAGCCAAGCCGCGGGAGTGACGAGAAAACTGTTTTTT.

The chain uses TRBV7-2 and TRBJ1-5; TRBD1 matches 7 bases. The CDR3 runs 15 residues. The junction had 7 bases not matched to a gene; V was cut back by 1 base and J by 7 bases. CDR1 and CDR2 from the germline V gene are SGHTA and FQGNSA. The CDR3 coding sequence is TGTGCCAGCAGCTTAGACAGGGGAAGTGGGCAGCCCCAGCATTTT. It codes for CASSLDRGSGQPQHF.

This chain joins TRBV6-5 and TRBJ1-6; D not certain. The CDR3 is 13 residues long. Germline loops: CDR1 MNHEY, CDR2 SVGAGI. V was shortened by 2 bases and J by 7 bases, with 6 bases between the two germline ends. DNA for the CDR3: TGTGCCAGCAGTTACAGAGAGAATTCACCCCTCCACTTT. This encodes CASSYRENSPLHF.

The DNA for the CDR3 is TGTGCCAGCAGCGTAGGGACTAGCGGGGGGGTCTATGAGCAGTTCTTC. Translating it yields CASSVGTSGGVYEQFF. The gene calls are TRBV9 and TRBJ2-1, with TRBD2 identical over 15 bases. The CDR3 sequence is 16 residues long. Trimming at V came to 0 bases and at J to 8 bases, leaving 3 bases not matched to a gene. Germline CDR1 SGDLS, CDR2 YYNGEE.

This clone showed up just a few times. The rearrangement joins TRBV7-2 to TRBJ2-7; D not certain. The CDR3 contains 16 residues. V was shortened by 1 base and J by 1 base, with 14 bases between the two germline ends. Germline CDR1 reads SGHTA; CDR2 reads FQGNSA. As DNA, the CDR3 is TGTGCCAGCAGCTTAGGACAACCCCAAGTGTCCTACGAGCAGTACTTC. Its protein is CASSLGQPQVSYEQYF.

The chain is built from TRBV30 and TRBJ1-2; tentatively, D is TRBD1 (5 bases). The CDR3 has 12 residues. The germline V gene has CDR1 GTSNPN and CDR2 SVGIG (reference sequence). Trimming stripped 6 bases from V and 5 bases from J, with 13 bases between. The CDR3 here is CACSDSLYGYTF. In DNA, the CDR3 is TGTGCCTGTTCTGACAGTTTATATGGCTACACCTTC. The full variable domain, in which reference TRBV30 and TRBJ1-2 provide the parts outside the CDR3, is SQTIHQWPATLVQPVGSPLSLECTVEGTSNPNLYWYRQAAGRGLQLLFYSVGIGQISSEVPQNLSASRPQDRQFILSSKKLLLSDSGFYLCACSDSLYGYTFGSGTRLTVV.

The genes are TRBV4-3 and TRBJ1-6; D remains ambiguous. The CDR3 spans 16 residues. Trimming pared 0 bases from V and 1 base from J, leaving 7 bases between. Germline V gene data show CDR1 as LGHNA and CDR2 as YSLEER. The CDR3 loop is CASSQDPVSYNSPLHF. The DNA of the CDR3 is TGCGCCAGCAGCCAAGACCCGGTTTCCTATAATTCACCCCTCCACTTT.

The chain employs TRBV27 and TRBJ1-2, with D uncertain. V lost 5 bases and J 8 bases, leaving 18 bases between the germline ends. In germline, CDR1 is MNHEY, CDR2 SMNVEV (reference sequence). The CDR3 runs to 14 residues. CDR3 coding DNA: TGTGCCAGCAGTCAATCTGTGATCACGGGAGGCTACACCTTC. Protein: CASSQSVITGGYTF.

The chain combines TRBV25-1 with TRBJ1-2; D uncertain. The V and J ends lost 3 bases and 4 bases respectively, with 12 bases between them. Germline-derived CDR1 and CDR2 are MGHDK and SYGVNS. The CDR3 consists of 14 residues. CDR3 residues: CASSDFLLSYGYTF. CDR3 nucleotide sequence: TGTGCCAGCAGTGATTTTCTGCTAAGCTATGGCTACACCTTC.

In its sample, this clone was seen once. CDR3 residues: CASSLLRGRDEQFF. In nucleotides, the CDR3 is TGCGCCAGCAGCTTGCTCCGGGGGAGGGATGAGCAGTTCTTC. The gene calls are TRBV5-1 and TRBJ2-1; TRBD2 aligns across 7 bases. The CDR3 consists of 14 residues. V trimming: 1 base; J trimming: 8 bases; junction bases outside the gene matches: 6. The germline CDR1 and CDR2 sequences are SGHRS and YFSETQ.

The rearrangement joins TRBV9 to TRBJ1-2, with TRBD1 as a possible D gene (5 bases). Trimming pared 0 bases from V and 7 bases from J, leaving 13 bases between. Germline lookup yields CDR1 SGDLS and CDR2 YYNGEE. The CDR3 loop spans 14 amino acids. For the CDR3, the DNA is TGTGCCAGCAGCGTAGGGGAGGGACTGGGTGGCTACACCTTC. Protein product: CASSVGEGLGGYTF.

The rearrangement joins TRBV6-1 to TRBJ1-5; 9 bases agree with TRBD1. The germline gives CDR1 MNHNS, CDR2 SASEGT. Trimming at V came to 4 bases and at J to 5 bases, leaving 9 bases not matched to a gene. The CDR3 has 16 amino acids. This CDR3 is CASSGPGTGRDQPQHF. DNA for the CDR3: TGTGCCAGCAGTGGGCCCGGGACAGGGCGTGATCAGCCCCAGCATTTT.

V usage is TRBV3-1 (or the pseudogene TRBV3-2) and J usage is TRBJ1-6; 9 bases are a match to TRBD1. Looked up from germline, CDR1 is LGHDT and CDR2 is YNNKEL (reference sequence). The CDR3 contains 17 residues. V gave up 4 bases and J gave up 10 bases; unmatched junction bases: 14. CDR3 DNA: TGTGCCAGCAGCCCCCAGACAGGGGGGCTTGGGTCATCACCCCTCCACTTT. Its protein is CASSPQTGGLGSSPLHF.